The rows below give T cell receptor beta chains drawn from one sample of a study of cytomegalovirus exposure and HLA in healthy donors. Generated by immunoSEQ multiplex PCR, the TCRdb table keeps only in-frame clones and is missing some. Among roughly 120,000 clones, approximately 81% were seen once, and the ten largest hold 2.5% to 3.5%. Sample: PBMCs. The receptors originated from a woman between 18 and 29 years old in good health and CMV-seropositive. Each CDR3 is given with its conserved first and last residue. The D gene is left open where the match is weak. Clone size, where shown, is once, few, many, or a class for clones that have expanded.

V	D	size	J	CDR3	DNA
TRBV7-3	NA	NA	TRBJ1-3	CASSSQAGASGNTIYF	TGTGCCAGCAGCTCCCAAGCGGGTGCCTCTGGAAACACCATATATTTT
TRBV27	TRBD2	NA	TRBJ2-2	CASSNGLAGLTGELFF	TGTGCCAGCTCTAACGGACTAGCGGGACTCACCGGGGAGCTGTTTTTT
TRBV15	TRBD2	NA	TRBJ2-1	CATSRDLGRINNEQFF	TGTGCCACCAGCAGAGATCTCGGGAGGATAAACAATGAGCAGTTCTTC
TRBV11-2	TRBD1	NA	TRBJ2-7	CASSSRDRGRPYEQYF	TGTGCCAGCAGCTCCCGGGACAGGGGGCGTCCCTACGAGCAGTACTTC
TRBV30	NA	NA	TRBJ1-5	CAWGRGNQPQHF	TGTGCCTGGGGGCGCGGCAATCAGCCCCAGCATTTT
TRBV7-9	TRBD1	NA	TRBJ1-4	CASSPRQGRGEKLFF	TGTGCCAGCAGCCCGAGACAGGGTCGAGGTGAAAAACTGTTTTTT
TRBV7-9	TRBD2	NA	TRBJ2-7	CASSLVRESIYEQYF	TGTGCCAGCAGCTTAGTGCGGGAGTCAATATACGAGCAGTACTTC
TRBV7-9	TRBD1	NA	TRBJ1-5	CASSSRQGKDLYSNQPQHF	TGTGCCAGCAGCTCAAGACAGGGAAAGGATCTCTATAGCAATCAGCCCCAGCATTTT
TRBV4-1	TRBD1	NA	TRBJ2-3	CASSRVGQGPDTQYF	TGCGCCAGCAGCCGGGTAGGACAGGGCCCAGATACGCAGTATTTT
TRBV5-4	NA	NA	TRBJ1-2	CASSRFYGYTF	TGTGCCAGCAGCCGGTTCTATGGCTACACCTTC
TRBV6-6	TRBD1	NA	TRBJ1-5	CASSKVQGGNQPQHF	TGTGCCAGCAGTAAAGTACAGGGGGGCAATCAGCCCCAGCATTTT
TRBV7-8	NA	NA	TRBJ1-2	CASSLGQGGNYGYTF	TGTGCCAGCAGCTTAGGTCAGGGTGGAAACTATGGCTACACCTTC
TRBV14	TRBD1	NA	TRBJ2-3	CASSQDATGADTQYF	TGTGCCAGCAGCCAAGATGCGACAGGGGCAGATACGCAGTATTTT
TRBV5-1	TRBD2	few	TRBJ2-5	CASSSPAGGRETQYF	TGCGCCAGCAGCTCCCCGGCAGGCGGGAGAGAGACCCAGTACTTC
TRBV5-1	TRBD1	NA	TRBJ1-1	CASSRYSGGGTEAFF	TGCGCCAGCAGCCGATACTCAGGGGGCGGCACTGAAGCTTTCTTT
TRBV27	NA	NA	TRBJ2-7	CASSPNSGQAKAYEQYF	TGTGCCAGCAGTCCAAATAGTGGACAAGCGAAAGCCTACGAGCAGTACTTC
TRBV7-7	NA	NA	TRBJ2-1	CASSTNRANEQFF	TGTGCTAGCAGCACAAACAGGGCCAATGAGCAGTTCTTC
TRBV7-6	TRBD2	NA	TRBJ2-1	CASSLMAGAYNEQFF	TGTGCCAGCAGCTTAATGGCGGGAGCCTACAATGAGCAGTTCTTC
TRBV4-2	NA	NA	TRBJ1-2	CASSQDGVQRGYTF	TGTGCCAGCAGCCAAGACGGGGTTCAAAGAGGCTACACCTTC
TRBV7-3	NA	NA	TRBJ1-1	CASSLSWGEGKAFF	TGTGCCAGCAGCTTAAGTTGGGGGGAGGGAAAAGCTTTCTTT